Presented here are 14 T cell receptor beta chains from one specimen sequenced in a study of siplizumab effects on memory and regulatory T cells. This table comes from immunoSEQ multiplex PCR, and its TCRdb copy is limited to in-frame clones, with some not included. The data show some 97,000 clones, approximately 91% seen once. The specimen sequenced was CD4+ T cells sorted from blood. These TCRs come from a human donor in good health.

The chain couples TRBV5-4 to TRBJ2-1; 9 positions agree with TRBD2. Germline-derived CDR1 and CDR2 are SGHNT and YYREEE (reference sequence). The CDR3 sequence is 16 residues long. Unmatched junction bases numbered 13, after V lost 3 bases and J lost 9 bases. This chain's CDR3 is CASSYEASGARGEQFF. CDR3 bases: TGTGCCAGCAGCTACGAGGCTAGCGGGGCCCGGGGTGAGCAGTTCTTC.

This clone was seen a handful of times. V and J are TRBV7-7 and TRBJ1-2, with TRBD1 matching 8 bases. The CDR3 is made up of 14 amino acids. Germline V gives CDR1 SSHAT, CDR2 FNYEAQ (reference sequence). V lost 5 bases, J lost 6 bases, and 8 bases stayed unmatched. The CDR3 sequence: CASSELTTGDGYTF. The CDR3 nucleotides are TGTGCCAGCAGCGAACTAACGACAGGGGATGGCTACACCTTC.

This chain joins TRBV5-6 and TRBJ1-3; 10 bases are a match to TRBD1. Germline CDR1 SGHDT, CDR2 YYEEEE. There are 15 residues in the CDR3. Unmatched junction bases numbered 3, after V lost 4 bases and J lost 2 bases. The CDR3 is CASSTGQGPGNTIYF. The DNA for the CDR3 is TGTGCCAGCAGCACGGGACAGGGGCCTGGAAACACCATATATTTT.

CDR3 residues: CASSYSGTRGGYEQYF. CDR3 coding DNA: TGTGCCAGCAGTTACAGCGGGACACGGGGGGGATACGAGCAGTACTTC. This rearrangement joins TRBV6-5 to TRBJ2-7; TRBD2 aligns across 8 bases. The germline V gene has CDR1 MNHEY and CDR2 SVGAGI. V lost 2 bases, J lost 4 bases, and 10 bases stayed unmatched. CDR3 size: 16 residues.

This clone has only one observation. A junction boundary mismatches the germline segment, possibly from a read error. The chain uses TRBV5-3 and TRBJ1-2; the D is unclear. TRBV5-3 is reported as an ORF; its role is uncertain. CDR3 size: 12 residues. CDR3 residues: CASSLDGYGYTF. The CDR3 nucleotides are TGTGCCAGCAGCTTAGATGGCTATGGCTACACCTTC.

The chain is built from TRBV7-6 and TRBJ2-5, with a weak D call TRBD2 (7 bases). The CDR3 contains 15 residues. Germline V gene data show CDR1 as SGHVS and CDR2 as FNYEAQ. Between the trimmed V and J ends, which lost 1 base and 5 bases, there was a span of 14 bases. In DNA form, the CDR3 reads TGTGCCAGCAGCTTAGGCGGGGGCGCCCGGGAGACCCAGTACTTC. Translated: CASSLGGGARETQYF.

This sequence joins TRBV4-3 and TRBJ1-1; possibly TRBD1 for D (6 bases). The germline gives CDR1 LGHNA, CDR2 YSLEER. Trimming stripped 1 base from V and 8 bases from J, with 17 bases between. The CDR3 length is 15 residues. The CDR3 coding sequence is TGCGCCAGCAGCCAAGTGGGGGGGGGCCGGTTGGAAGCTTTCTTT. It yields the protein CASSQVGGGRLEAFF.

J is TRBJ2-7 and V is TRBV29-1, with D perhaps given as TRBD1 or TRBD2 (5 bases each). CDR1 is SQVTM and CDR2 is ANQGSEA in the germline V gene. V was shortened by 7 bases and J by 1 base, with 17 bases between the two germline ends. The CDR3 length is 14 residues. In DNA form, the CDR3 reads TGCAGCGGCACCTCCCTAGCAGGGTCCTACGAGCAGTACTTC. Protein: CSGTSLAGSYEQYF.

The gene calls are TRBV18 and TRBJ1-2; D remains ambiguous. V was cut by 4 bases and J by 0 bases, with 12 bases left in between. The CDR3 has 15 amino acids. CDR1 KGHSH and CDR2 LQKENI come from the germline V gene. CDR3 in amino acids: CASSLGWGTNYGYTF. The CDR3 nucleotides read TGTGCCAGCTCACTCGGGTGGGGAACTAACTATGGCTACACCTTC.

J is TRBJ1-5 and V is TRBV7-9; D is perhaps TRBD1 (5 bases). This CDR3 is built from 19 residues. V was clipped by 1 base and J by 0 bases, with 19 bases between them. Per germline, CDR1 SEHNR and CDR2 FQNEAQ (reference sequence). CDR3 region: CASSLGVGLGTASNQPQHF. The CDR3 coding sequence is TGTGCCAGCAGCTTAGGAGTGGGCCTCGGGACGGCTAGCAATCAGCCCCAGCATTTT.

J is TRBJ1-6 and V is TRBV5-6, with D uncertain. V was cut by 0 bases and J by 7 bases, with 8 bases left in between. CDR3 size: 14 residues. Germline V gene sequence: CDR1 SGHDT, CDR2 YYEEEE. CDR3 amino acids: CASSLDSPNSPLHF. The CDR3 coding sequence is TGTGCCAGCAGCTTGGACAGCCCAAATTCACCCCTCCACTTT.

This sequence joins TRBV4-3 and TRBJ2-4; 7 bases are shared with TRBD1. The V gene's germline CDR1 is LGHNA and CDR2 YSLEER. The CDR3 totals 17 residues. Losses at the gene ends were 0 bases for V and 3 bases for J; bases not matched to a gene: 8. CDR3 amino acids: CASSQDRTRTGKNIQYF. The CDR3 DNA sequence: TGCGCCAGCAGCCAAGATCGGACGAGGACAGGCAAAAACATTCAGTACTTC.

The CDR3: CASSEPRGRVAEAFF. Written as DNA, the CDR3 is TGTGCCAGCAGTGAACCCAGGGGGCGTGTCGCTGAAGCTTTCTTT. The J gene is TRBJ1-1, the V gene TRBV28; TRBD1 aligns across 8 bases. Unmatched junction bases numbered 11, after V lost 5 bases and J lost 6 bases. Germline V gene lookup returns CDR1 MDHEN and CDR2 SYDVKM. The length of the CDR3 is 15 residues.

Written as DNA, the CDR3 is TGTGCCAGCAGCTTGGCAGGGTTTCTCGACTATGGCTACACCTTC. This sequence encodes CASSLAGFLDYGYTF. The chain combines TRBV5-4 with TRBJ1-2, with a possible D match to TRBD1 (5 bases). Trimming cost V 0 bases and J 3 bases, with 12 bases left between them. This CDR3 spans 15 amino acids. Germline CDR1 and CDR2: SGHNT and YYREEE (reference sequence).